Below are 21 T cell receptor beta chains sequenced from a single sample in a study of vaccination effects on CD4 cells after COVID-19. Their cognate antigens are unknown. Libraries were prepared by immunoSEQ multiplex PCR; TCRdb keeps only in-frame clonotypes and omits some of them. The sample holds more than 35,000 clones, more than 75% seen once. Investigators separated out CD4+ T cells once approximately 10 days of culture had passed. The specimen comprised CD4+ T cells from PBMCs cultured without peptide, sampled before COVID-19 vaccination. The receptors stem from a human donor who received a COVID-19 vaccine.

J is TRBJ1-2 and V is TRBV19; TRBD1 agrees at 10 bases. The CDR3 covers 13 residues. With 9 bases clipped from V and 5 bases from J, the junction kept 6 bases outside the gene matches. Germline values: CDR1 LNHDA, CDR2 SQIVND (reference sequence). CDR3 sequence: CASTTGGRYGYTF. The CDR3 DNA sequence: TGTGCCAGCACGACAGGGGGCAGATATGGCTACACCTTC.

CDR3 amino acids: CAAGDRSYNSPLHF. In nucleotides, the CDR3 is TGTGCCGCGGGGGACAGGTCCTATAATTCACCCCTCCACTTT. V is TRBV6-5 and J is TRBJ1-6; 8 nucleotides match TRBD1. This CDR3 is 14 amino acids long. Germline assignment: CDR1 MNHEY and CDR2 SVGAGI. V was pared by 11 bases and J by 1 base, with 4 bases of the junction left unmatched.

The V call is TRBV5-1, the J call TRBJ2-1, with D possibly TRBD1 on 6 matching bases. V was shortened by 2 bases and J by 5 bases, with 11 bases between the two germline ends. Germline-derived CDR1 and CDR2 are SGHRS and YFSETQ. This CDR3 is built from 14 residues. CDR3 region: CASSLDRPNNEQFF. CDR3 DNA sequence: TGCGCCAGCAGCTTAGACAGGCCCAACAATGAGCAGTTCTTC.

The V and J genes are TRBV19 and TRBJ2-1, with a possible D match to TRBD1 (6 bases). This CDR3 region has 13 residues. CDR1 and CDR2 (germline): LNHDA, SQIVND (reference sequence). Trimming shortened V by 5 bases and J by 9 bases, and 14 bases separated the two germline ends. This CDR3 is CASSDRPTFEQFF. The CDR3 DNA is TGTGCCAGTAGTGACAGGCCCACCTTTGAGCAGTTCTTC.

The V gene is TRBV3-1 (or the pseudogene TRBV3-2), the J gene TRBJ1-2, with 10 bases aligning to TRBD1. The V gene's germline CDR1 is LGHDT and CDR2 YNNKEL (reference sequence). The junction had 4 bases not matched to a gene; V was cut back by 4 bases and J by 8 bases. The CDR3 runs to 13 residues. The CDR3 sequence is CASSRQGAFGYTF. In DNA, the CDR3 is TGTGCCAGCAGCCGACAGGGGGCCTTCGGCTACACCTTC.

This chain uses TRBV5-1 with TRBJ2-7, with 8 bases lining up with TRBD1. The CDR3 is 14 residues long. The V gene's germline CDR1 is SGHRS and CDR2 YFSETQ. The junction had 4 bases not matched to a gene; V was cut back by 0 bases and J by 5 bases. In DNA form, the CDR3 reads TGCGCCAGCAGCTTGGGGCAGGGGGCGAACGAGCAGTACGTC. This sequence encodes CASSLGQGANEQYV.

This clone appeared a few times. The chain recombines TRBV27 with TRBJ1-5; maybe TRBD1 (5 bases). CDR1 and CDR2 from the germline V gene are MNHEY and SMNVEV (reference sequence). This CDR3 spans 13 amino acids. V lost 6 bases, J lost 7 bases, and 13 bases lay in between. CDR3 residues: CASSAVGAQPQHF. DNA of the CDR3: TGTGCCAGCAGCGCCGTTGGGGCCCAGCCCCAGCATTTT.

V gene TRBV19 combines with J gene TRBJ2-5; 10 positions match TRBD1. V gave up 8 bases and J gave up 5 bases; unmatched junction bases: 11. The CDR3 length is 15 residues. Per the germline V gene, CDR1 is LNHDA and CDR2 is SQIVND (reference sequence). In DNA, the CDR3 is TGTGCCAGTCGTTCCGGGACAGGGGCTGGGGAGACCCAGTACTTC. Translation: CASRSGTGAGETQYF.

The rearrangement uses TRBV5-6 and TRBJ2-5; 8 nucleotides agree with TRBD1. V trimming: 4 bases; J trimming: 5 bases; junction bases outside the gene matches: 13. Germline V gene lookup returns CDR1 SGHDT and CDR2 YYEEEE. This CDR3 region has 16 residues. The CDR3 DNA is TGTGCCAGCAGCCCCGTGGACAGGGTAACGTTTGAGACCCAGTACTTC. It is translated as CASSPVDRVTFETQYF.

CDR3 nucleotide sequence: TGTGCCAGCAGTCCGACAGGAATTGGCTATGGCTACACCTTC. Protein sequence: CASSPTGIGYGYTF. The chain joins TRBV6-5 to TRBJ1-2; a possible D gene is TRBD1 (6 bases). The CDR3 extends over 14 amino acids. The V end was cut by 5 bases, the J end by 4 bases, with 14 bases between. CDR1 MNHEY and CDR2 SVGAGI come from the germline V gene.

J is TRBJ2-3 and V is TRBV4-1, with D uncertain. CDR1 is MGHRA and CDR2 is YSYEKL in the germline V gene. Between the trimmed V and J ends, which lost 1 base and 5 bases, there was a span of 4 bases. The CDR3 length is 12 residues. CDR3 coding DNA: TGCGCCAGCAGCCAAGTTAGAGATACGCAGTATTTT. Protein sequence: CASSQVRDTQYF.

This clone has a single count. CDR3 residues: CASTSLGTDSGYTF. As DNA, the CDR3 is TGTGCCAGCACCAGCCTGGGGACAGACTCTGGCTACACCTTC. J is TRBJ1-2 and V is TRBV28, with 7 bases that match TRBD1. The CDR3 totals 14 residues. Trimming at V came to 7 bases and at J to 7 bases, leaving 12 bases not matched to a gene. Germline CDR1 and CDR2: MDHEN and SYDVKM.

The V and J genes are TRBV6-2 or TRBV6-3 and TRBJ1-6, with 7 positions matching TRBD1. CDR1 and CDR2 from the germline V gene are MNHEY and SVGEGT. Trimming cost V 6 bases and J 0 bases; bases outside gene matches: 8. The CDR3 length is 17 residues. The CDR3 spells CASRPTGASSYNSPLHF. The CDR3 DNA reads TGTGCCAGCAGGCCTACAGGGGCGAGCTCCTATAATTCACCCCTCCACTTT.

The chain combines TRBV5-1 with TRBJ1-2; D unresolved. Germline assignment: CDR1 SGHRS and CDR2 YFSETQ. There are 14 residues in the CDR3. Trimming took 0 bases from V and 3 from J, leaving 9 bases between them. For the CDR3, the DNA is TGCGCCAGCAGCTTGGAAACGGATTACTATGGCTACACCTTC. It translates to CASSLETDYYGYTF.

V is TRBV7-2 and J is TRBJ1-2; D remains ambiguous. The CDR3 runs 12 residues. Trimming pared 4 bases from V and 4 bases from J, leaving 7 bases between. Germline CDR1 is SGHTA and CDR2 is FQGNSA. Here the CDR3 DNA reads TGTGCCAGCAGCTCGCCGACCTATGGCTACACCTTC. Amino acids: CASSSPTYGYTF.

The chain uses TRBV5-6 and TRBJ2-5, with D unclear. Deletions cut 0 bases from V and 6 bases from J, with 6 bases between. This CDR3 has 12 amino acids. Germline CDR1 is SGHDT and CDR2 is YYEEEE. CDR3 residues: CASSLAEQTQYF. The CDR3, as DNA: TGTGCCAGCAGCTTGGCCGAGCAGACCCAGTACTTC.

The rearrangement links TRBV5-1 to TRBJ2-5; D may be TRBD2 (6 bases). Trimming stripped 6 bases from V and 5 bases from J, with 20 bases between. CDR1 SGHRS and CDR2 YFSETQ come from the germline V gene. The CDR3 spans 15 residues. CDR3 loop: CASNRGTPAQETQYF. DNA of the CDR3: TGCGCCAGCAATAGAGGGACTCCCGCCCAGGAGACCCAGTACTTC. Full variable domain (outside the CDR3, taken from reference TRBV5-1 and TRBJ2-5): KAGVTQTPRYLIKTRGQQVTLSCSPISGHRSVSWYQQTPGQGLQFLFEYFSETQRNKGNFPGRFSGRQFSNSRSEMNVSTLELGDSALYLCASNRGTPAQETQYFGPGTRLLVL.

The V call is TRBV28, the J call TRBJ1-1, with 7 bases identical to TRBD1. This CDR3 spans 15 amino acids. In germline, CDR1 is MDHEN, CDR2 SYDVKM. Losses at the gene ends were 5 bases for V and 1 base for J; bases not matched to a gene: 7. This CDR3 reads CASSRGDRENTEAFF. In DNA form, the CDR3 reads TGTGCCAGCAGTCGAGGGGACAGAGAGAACACTGAAGCTTTCTTT.

V gene TRBV2 combines with J gene TRBJ2-5; D might be TRBD2 (5 bases). V was pared by 5 bases and J by 6 bases, with 16 bases between. The CDR3 is made up of 14 amino acids. CDR1 and CDR2 (germline): SNHLY, FYNNEI. This CDR3 is CASSLSRALKTQYF. The DNA of the CDR3 is TGTGCCAGCAGTCTCTCGCGGGCACTTAAGACCCAGTACTTC.

This chain uses TRBV25-1 with TRBJ2-3; D may be TRBD2 (5 bases). There are 14 residues in the CDR3. Germline V gene sequence: CDR1 MGHDK, CDR2 SYGVNS. V gave up 5 bases and J gave up 3 bases, with 12 bases separating them. The CDR3 spells CASSHSGFTDTQYF. CDR3 coding DNA: TGTGCCAGCAGTCACAGCGGCTTTACAGATACGCAGTATTTT.

This chain joins TRBV4-1 and TRBJ2-5; D not resolved. The CDR3 consists of 15 residues. The V and J ends lost 0 bases and 1 base respectively, with 9 bases between them. Germline-derived CDR1 and CDR2 are MGHRA and YSYEKL. The CDR3 DNA follows: TGCGCCAGCAGCCAAGATCCAGCACCCCAAGAGACCCAGTACTTC. Residues: CASSQDPAPQETQYF.